Listed below are T cell receptor beta chains from one sample, sequenced in a study of blood T cells in healthy people across ages. TCRdb analysed the 5' RACE reads with MiXCR anew, one entry per CDR3 protein. The sample records about 940,000 distinct CDR3 sequences, about 44% being singletons. Sequenced material: blood. These receptors originate from a young man in good health. Each CDR3 is given with its conserved first and last residue. The D gene is left open where the match is weak. Size is omitted from some rows. Given values are once, few, many or a class for expanded clones.

V	size	J	D	CDR3	DNA
TRBV7-2	few	TRBJ2-1	NA	CASSPTDRPSEQFF	TGTGCCAGCAGCCCTACGGACCGTCCCAGTGAGCAGTTCTTC
TRBV7-3	NA	TRBJ2-7	NA	CASSLTPGTGEQYF	TGTGCCAGCAGCTTAACGCCAGGCACGGGCGAGCAGTACTTC
TRBV28	NA	TRBJ2-1	NA	CASLSQGLLYNEQFF	TGTGCCAGCCTAAGTCAGGGACTTCTATACAATGAGCAGTTCTTC
TRBV7-9	NA	TRBJ1-2	TRBD1	CASSLKPGQGHYGYTF	TGTGCCAGCTCCCTGAAGCCCGGACAGGGACACTATGGCTACACCTTC
TRBV10-3	NA	TRBJ2-7	NA	CAISPTTREQYF	TGTGCCATCAGCCCCACGACCCGCGAGCAGTACTTC
TRBV28	few	TRBJ1-2	NA	CATNKRAGAINGYTF	TGTGCCACCAATAAAAGGGCAGGGGCGATCAATGGCTACACCTTC
TRBV3-1	NA	TRBJ2-7	NA	CASSQGGTAYEQYF	TGTGCCAGCAGCCAAGGGGGGACCGCCTACGAGCAGTACTTC
TRBV6-7	NA	TRBJ1-5	NA	CASLLNRQGSNQPQHF	TGTGCCAGCCTCTTGAATCGTCAGGGAAGCAATCAGCCCCAGCATTTT
TRBV15	few	TRBJ2-1	TRBD1	CATSSGTGTGAYNEQFF	TGTGCCACCAGCTCAGGAACAGGAACAGGGGCCTACAATGAGCAGTTCTTC
TRBV9	NA	TRBJ2-5	NA	CASSSGQVETQYF	TGTGCCAGCAGCAGTGGGCAGGTGGAGACCCAGTACTTC
TRBV6-4	NA	TRBJ2-1	NA	CASSIGSTAYNEQFF	TGTGCCAGCAGTATCGGCTCCACCGCTTACAATGAGCAGTTCTTC
TRBV6-2/TRBV6-3	NA	TRBJ1-2	NA	CASSSGTNGYTF	TGTGCCAGCAGCTCAGGGACAAACGGCTACACCTTC
TRBV12-3/TRBV12-4	NA	TRBJ1-6	NA	CASSLTDDYNSPLHF	TGTGCCAGCAGTTTGACGGACGACTATAATTCACCCCTCCACTTT
TRBV20-1	NA	TRBJ1-2	NA	CSVDHRTYGYTF	TGCAGTGTTGACCACAGGACCTATGGCTACACCTTC
TRBV4-1	NA	TRBJ2-1	NA	CASSQPGARAYNEQFF	TGCGCCAGCAGCCAACCTGGGGCCCGAGCATACAATGAGCAGTTCTTC
TRBV24-1	NA	TRBJ1-1	NA	CATSDVSGTEAFF	TGTGCCACCAGTGATGTGTCTGGGACTGAAGCTTTCTTT
TRBV14	few	TRBJ2-7	TRBD2	CASSPGLGGYEQYF	TGTGCCAGCAGCCCAGGACTAGGCGGGTACGAGCAGTACTTC
TRBV29-1	many	TRBJ2-5	NA	CSVGRIETQYF	TGCAGCGTAGGACGGATAGAGACCCAGTACTTC
TRBV20-1	NA	TRBJ1-6	TRBD1	CSARQGAYNSPLHF	TGCAGTGCTAGACAGGGGGCCTATAATTCACCCCTCCACTTT
TRBV2	few	TRBJ1-6	NA	CASSSSSAGSPLHF	TGTGCCAGCAGCTCATCTTCGGCGGGTTCACCCCTCCACTTT
TRBV10-1	NA	TRBJ2-5	NA	CASSESTGRQGETQYF	TGCGCCAGCAGTGAATCGACGGGAAGGCAAGGAGAGACCCAGTACTTC
TRBV3-1	few	TRBJ2-3	TRBD2	CASSTGLAGVDTQYF	TGTGCCAGCAGCACGGGACTAGCGGGTGTGGATACGCAGTATTTT
TRBV5-1	NA	TRBJ2-2	NA	CASSLEPGANTGELFF	TGCGCCAGCAGCTTGGAACCAGGGGCCAACACCGGGGAGCTGTTTTTT
TRBV5-5	NA	TRBJ2-5	TRBD1	CASSLGTALEQETQYF	TGTGCCAGCAGCCTAGGGACAGCCCTCGAACAAGAGACCCAGTACTTC
TRBV5-1	NA	TRBJ2-1	NA	CASSLAVAYDEQFF	TGCGCCAGCAGCTTGGCCGTAGCCTACGATGAGCAGTTCTTC
TRBV12-3/TRBV12-4	NA	TRBJ2-3	NA	CASSLIGRIQADTQYF	TGTGCCAGCAGCCTGATAGGGAGGATACAAGCAGATACGCAGTATTTT
TRBV18	once	TRBJ1-1	NA	CASSPKQGNTEAFF	TGTGCCAGCTCACCAAAACAGGGAAACACTGAAGCTTTCTTT
TRBV20-1	NA	TRBJ2-3	TRBD2	CSAARTSGSTTDTQYF	TGCAGTGCCGCCCGGACTAGCGGGAGTACGACAGATACGCAGTATTTT
TRBV4-1	NA	TRBJ2-1	TRBD1	CASSHEPGQASDEQFF	TGCGCCAGCAGCCATGAACCGGGACAGGCGTCCGATGAGCAGTTCTTC
TRBV5-1	NA	TRBJ2-7	TRBD1	CASSLPLQGAVYF	TGCGCCAGCAGCTTGCCCCTACAGGGGGCGGTGTACTTC
TRBV6-1	NA	TRBJ1-2	NA	CASRSGSVENYGYTF	TGTGCCAGCAGGTCGGGGTCGGTAGAAAACTATGGCTACACCTTC
TRBV7-9	once	TRBJ2-7	NA	CASRQDREQYF	TGTGCCAGCAGGCAGGACCGCGAGCAGTACTTC
TRBV5-1	few	TRBJ2-1	TRBD2	CASSFAGGEYNEQFF	TGCGCCAGCAGCTTCGCCGGGGGGGAATACAATGAGCAGTTCTTC